The present entry profiles one TCR beta chain with its context. Profiled with immunoSEQ multiplex PCR; TCRdb holds only in-frame clones, not every one. Of over 100,000 clones listed, roughly 90% were seen once; the top ten hold 1% to 1.3%. Germline loops: CDR1 MDHEN, CDR2 SYDVKM. This CDR3 has 12 residues. The V end lost 5 bases, the J end lost 5 bases, and 8 bases lay between the germline ends. The sample belongs to a study of siplizumab effects on memory and regulatory T cells. The TCR originated in a human donor in good health. V gene TRBV28 combines with J gene TRBJ2-3; D is uncertain. Material for sequencing was CD4+ T cells sorted from blood. CDR3 coding DNA: TGTGCCAGCAGTCGGGCCGTAGATACGCAGTATTTT. This translates into CASSRAVDTQYF.